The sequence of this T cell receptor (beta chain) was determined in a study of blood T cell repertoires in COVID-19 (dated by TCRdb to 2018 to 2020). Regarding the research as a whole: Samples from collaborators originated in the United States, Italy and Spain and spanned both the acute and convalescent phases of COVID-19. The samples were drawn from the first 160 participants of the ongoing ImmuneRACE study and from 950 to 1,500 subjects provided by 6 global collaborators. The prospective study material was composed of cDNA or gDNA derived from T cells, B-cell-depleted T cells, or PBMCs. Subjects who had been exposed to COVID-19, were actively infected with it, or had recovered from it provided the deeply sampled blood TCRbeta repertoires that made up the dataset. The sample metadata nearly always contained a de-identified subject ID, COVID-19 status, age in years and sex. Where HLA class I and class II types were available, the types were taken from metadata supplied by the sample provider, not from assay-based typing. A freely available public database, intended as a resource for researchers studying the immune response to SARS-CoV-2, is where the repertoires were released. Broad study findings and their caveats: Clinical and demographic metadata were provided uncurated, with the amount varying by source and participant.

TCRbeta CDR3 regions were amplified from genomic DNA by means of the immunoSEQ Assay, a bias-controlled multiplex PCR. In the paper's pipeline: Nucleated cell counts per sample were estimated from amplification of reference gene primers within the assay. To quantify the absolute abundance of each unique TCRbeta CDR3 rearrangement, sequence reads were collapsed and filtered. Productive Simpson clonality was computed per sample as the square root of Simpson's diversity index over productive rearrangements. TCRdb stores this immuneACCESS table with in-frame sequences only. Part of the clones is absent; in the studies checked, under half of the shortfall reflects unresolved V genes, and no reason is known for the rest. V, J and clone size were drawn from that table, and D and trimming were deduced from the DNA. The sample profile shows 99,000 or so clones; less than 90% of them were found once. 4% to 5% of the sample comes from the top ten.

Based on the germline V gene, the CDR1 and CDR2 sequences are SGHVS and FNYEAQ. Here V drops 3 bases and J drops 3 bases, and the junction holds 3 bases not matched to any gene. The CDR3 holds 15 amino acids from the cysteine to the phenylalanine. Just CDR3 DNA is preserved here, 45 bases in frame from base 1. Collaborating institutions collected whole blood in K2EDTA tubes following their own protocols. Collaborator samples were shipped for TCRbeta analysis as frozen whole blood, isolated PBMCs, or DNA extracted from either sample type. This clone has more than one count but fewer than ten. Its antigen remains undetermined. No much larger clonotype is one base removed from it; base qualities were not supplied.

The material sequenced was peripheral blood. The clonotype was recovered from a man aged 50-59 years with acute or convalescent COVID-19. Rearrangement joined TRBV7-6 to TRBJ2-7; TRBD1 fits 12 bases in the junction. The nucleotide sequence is TGTGCCAGCAGCTTGGGGACAGGGGGCGGCTACGAGCAGTACTTC. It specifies CASSLGTGGGYEQYF.